A selection of T cell receptor beta chains follows, all from one sample in a study of radiotherapy plus CTLA-4 blockade in lung cancer. Method: immunoSEQ multiplex PCR; TCRdb's copy keeps in-frame clones and lacks some. The sample holds more than 40,000 clones, roughly 73% seen once. This sample comprised peripheral blood, obtained from a patient treated with radiotherapy plus ipilimumab. The receptors shown here come from a human donor with non-small cell lung cancer who had a complete response to radiotherapy plus ipilimumab. The CDR3 runs from the conserved cysteine through the conserved F or W. Fields, in order: clone size, J gene, V gene, D gene, CDR3 protein, CDR3 DNA. D genes are given only for firm matches. A row's size may be missing; if present it is once, few, many or a size class.

clone size: few
J gene: TRBJ1-2
V gene: TRBV19
D gene: TRBD1
CDR3 protein: CASSISAGGYGYTF
CDR3 DNA: TGTGCCAGTAGTATATCGGCAGGGGGCTATGGCTACACCTTC

clone size: -
J gene: TRBJ2-1
V gene: TRBV28
D gene: -
CDR3 protein: CASSQDFPRRVF
CDR3 DNA: TGTGCCAGCAGTCAGGACTTCCCTCGAAGGGTCTTC

clone size: -
J gene: TRBJ2-2
V gene: TRBV19
D gene: TRBD2
CDR3 protein: CASKGTSPTGELFF
CDR3 DNA: TGTGCAAGCAAGGGGACTAGCCCCACCGGGGAGCTGTTTTTT

clone size: -
J gene: TRBJ2-1
V gene: TRBV9
D gene: TRBD1
CDR3 protein: CASSATLQTGTGSPSSYNEQFF
CDR3 DNA: TGTGCCAGCAGCGCGACCCTCCAAACCGGGACAGGTAGTCCTAGCTCCTACAATGAGCAGTTCTTC

clone size: few
J gene: TRBJ2-1
V gene: TRBV6-5
D gene: -
CDR3 protein: CASSYSRLSSYNEQFF
CDR3 DNA: TGTGCCAGCAGTTACTCGCGGCTGAGCTCCTACAATGAGCAGTTCTTC

clone size: -
J gene: TRBJ2-1
V gene: TRBV19
D gene: -
CDR3 protein: CAISPRGGPTYNEQFF
CDR3 DNA: TGTGCCATATCCCCCCGTGGGGGCCCAACCTACAATGAGCAGTTCTTC

clone size: -
J gene: TRBJ2-4
V gene: TRBV15
D gene: -
CDR3 protein: CATSRDSTNENIQYF
CDR3 DNA: TGTGCCACCAGCAGAGATAGCACCAACGAAAACATTCAGTACTTC

clone size: -
J gene: TRBJ1-1
V gene: TRBV18
D gene: -
CDR3 protein: CASSPLGVDTEAFF
CDR3 DNA: TGTGCCAGCTCACCACTAGGGGTTGATACTGAAGCTTTCTTT

clone size: few
J gene: TRBJ1-3
V gene: TRBV12-5
D gene: -
CDR3 protein: CASGLKGGNTIYF
CDR3 DNA: TGTGCTAGTGGTCTCAAGGGGGGAAACACCATATATTTT

clone size: -
J gene: TRBJ2-3
V gene: TRBV10-3
D gene: -
CDR3 protein: CAISTGEDTQYF
CDR3 DNA: TGTGCCATCAGCACGGGGGAGGATACGCAGTATTTT